The 14 T cell receptor beta chains given below trace back to one sample, sequenced in a study of T cell repertoires in cytomegalovirus infection. Each CDR3 protein gets one entry after TCRdb re-called the reads with MiXCR. The data hold hundreds of thousands of distinct CDR3 sequences, with roughly 35% observed a single time. Sequencing was done on a sample of PBMCs. These TCRs come from a human donor in good health (CMV status not recorded). Some clones in this sample may be carry-over from other donors' samples.

This clonotype was observed a few times. The rearrangement joins TRBV7-6 to TRBJ2-7; TRBD1 aligns across 7 bases. The trim removed 3 bases at V and 5 bases at J, leaving 4 bases unmatched. CDR3 size: 13 residues. Germline CDR1 reads SGHVS; CDR2 reads FNYEAQ. The CDR3 protein is CASSLQGVNEQYF. The CDR3, as DNA: TGTGCCAGCAGCTTGCAGGGGGTAAACGAGCAGTACTTC.

This clonotype was counted a few times. This chain connects TRBV5-5 to TRBJ2-7; TRBD2 matches 7 bases. V lost 4 bases and J lost 3; bases outside the gene matches: 4. CDR3 length: 13 amino acids. Germline values: CDR1 SGHKS, CDR2 YYEKEE (reference sequence). For the CDR3, the DNA is TGTGCCAGCAGCCGGGAGGCCTACTACGAGCAGTACTTC. Protein product: CASSREAYYEQYF.

This clonotype occurred a few times. This chain links TRBV12-3 or TRBV12-4 with TRBJ1-3, with 9 nucleotides matching TRBD1. Trimming cost V 5 bases and J 1 base; bases outside gene matches: 3. This CDR3 region has 15 residues. This CDR3 reads CASSAGQGSGNTIYF. The CDR3 coding sequence is TGTGCCAGCAGTGCGGGACAGGGATCTGGAAACACCATATATTTT.

The sample holds many counts of this clonotype. The rearrangement joins TRBV7-8 to TRBJ2-5; 10 bases line up with TRBD2. CDR1 is SGHVS, CDR2 FQNEAQ, per germline. There are 16 residues in the CDR3. V lost 5 bases, J lost 2 bases, and 8 bases stayed unmatched. The CDR3, as DNA: TGTGCCAGCAGCCTGGCCGGACTAGCGGTACAAGAGACCCAGTACTTC. Its translation: CASSLAGLAVQETQYF.

This chain connects TRBV2 to TRBJ2-1, with unresolved D. CDR1 and CDR2 (germline): SNHLY, FYNNEI. The germline V and J ends were trimmed by 2 bases and 0 bases, with 14 bases remaining between them. This CDR3 region has 17 residues. The CDR3 loop reads CASSERPRSSSYNEQFF. As DNA, the CDR3 is TGTGCCAGCAGTGAACGACCCCGATCTAGCTCCTACAATGAGCAGTTCTTC.

The chain joins TRBV12-3 or TRBV12-4 to TRBJ1-1, with D maybe TRBD1 (6 bases). The CDR3 spans 15 residues. Trimming took off 6 bases at V and 0 bases at J, with 14 bases between the two ends. The DNA for the CDR3 is TGTGCCAGCAGGATGATAGGACAGCTGAACACTGAAGCTTTCTTT. Its protein product is CASRMIGQLNTEAFF.

In its sample, this clonotype was seen a few times. V and J are TRBV10-2 and TRBJ2-7; tentatively, D is TRBD1 (5 bases). Trimming stripped 10 bases from V and 1 base from J, with 14 bases between. CDR1 WSHSY and CDR2 SAAADI come from the germline V gene. The CDR3 consists of 13 residues. The CDR3 sequence is CAIKEQDSYEQYF. The CDR3 region has the DNA TGCGCCATTAAAGAACAGGATTCCTACGAGCAGTACTTC.

V usage is TRBV20-1 and J usage is TRBJ2-2, with 10 positions matching TRBD2. Germline CDR1 is DFQATT and CDR2 is SNEGSKA (reference sequence). V shed 6 bases, J shed 3 bases, and the junction held 4 bases outside the gene matches. The CDR3 extends over 14 amino acids. CDR3 region: CSARSGRDTGELFF. CDR3 in DNA: TGCAGTGCCAGAAGCGGGAGGGACACCGGGGAGCTGTTTTTT.

The V gene is TRBV6-1, the J gene TRBJ2-3; D is unresolved. V lost 5 bases to trimming and J lost 4 bases, with 10 bases between them. CDR3 length: 13 amino acids. Germline values: CDR1 MNHNS, CDR2 SASEGT. CDR3: CASSSVLADTQYF. The CDR3 DNA reads as TGTGCCAGCAGTTCCGTCTTGGCAGATACGCAGTATTTT.

Concerning this clonotype itself: The junction shows a germline mismatch at one end, possibly a read error. The chain combines TRBV7-2 with TRBJ2-5; D not resolved. This CDR3 has 11 residues. Germline V gene sequence: CDR1 SGHTA, CDR2 FQGNSA. The CDR3 is CASSLVETQDF. CDR3 nucleotide sequence: TGTGCCAGCAGCTTAGTTGAGACCCAGGACTTC.

This chain uses TRBV7-2 with TRBJ1-5; D remains unclear. V lost 6 bases to trimming and J lost 1 base, with 7 bases between them. Germline V gene data show CDR1 as SGHTA and CDR2 as FQGNSA. There are 13 residues in the CDR3. The CDR3 is CASSGSSNQPQHF. CDR3 in DNA: TGTGCCAGCAGTGGTAGCAGCAATCAGCCCCAGCATTTT. Based on the CDR3 plus reference TRBV7-2 and TRBJ1-5, the full variable domain is GAGVSQSPSNKVTEKGKDVELRCDPISGHTALYWYRQSLGQGLEFLIYFQGNSAPDKSGLPSDRFSAERTGGSVSTLTIQRTQQEDSAVYLCASSGSSNQPQHFGDGTRLSIL.

This clonotype appeared a few times. V gene TRBV5-6 combines with J gene TRBJ2-3; TRBD2 matches at 8 bases. V gave up 0 bases and J gave up 4 bases; unmatched junction bases: 7. CDR3 length: 16 amino acids. In germline, CDR1 is SGHDT, CDR2 YYEEEE. This CDR3 is CASSLGASGLSDTQYF. The CDR3 DNA sequence: TGTGCCAGCAGCTTGGGGGCTAGCGGGCTCTCAGATACGCAGTATTTT.

The chain carries TRBV20-1 and TRBJ2-2, with D possibly matching TRBD2 (5 bases). CDR1 is DFQATT, CDR2 SNEGSKA, per germline (reference sequence). The ends were cut back, 6 bases at V and 4 bases at J, with 18 bases in the middle. This CDR3 has 15 residues. In nucleotides, the CDR3 is TGCAGTGCAAATGGAGATGGGAGCCTCACCGGGGAGCTGTTTTTT. It yields the protein CSANGDGSLTGELFF.

This rearrangement joins TRBV12-3 or TRBV12-4 to TRBJ2-7, with D hard to call. The V gene lost 8 bases and the J gene lost 4 bases, with 12 bases spanning the gap. The length of the CDR3 is 12 residues. CDR3 nucleotide sequence: TGTGCCAGCGGATTTGTTTCGTACGAGCAGTACTTC. The encoded protein is CASGFVSYEQYF.